The next 5 T cell receptor beta chains were all read from a single sample in a study of Tregs in tolerant kidney transplant recipients. Clones were read by immunoSEQ multiplex PCR, and TCRdb kept only the in-frame ones, dropping some. Found here are 2,500 to 3,500 clones; the top ten clones hold 7.9%. Their target antigens are unknown. FACS sorting followed an approximately 6-day coculture of CFSE-labeled recipient PBMCs with irradiated graft donor PBMCs. Here the sequenced sample was CD8+ T cells from blood cultured with allogeneic cells, taken before the transplant. Receptors originate from a human patient who received a combined kidney and bone marrow transplant.

According to its frequency, this clone is medium-sized (0.01 to 0.1%). Sequencing ends 3 residues short of the CDR3 end; the germline J gene provides the rest. The V gene is TRBV7-6, the J gene TRBJ2-7; 7 bases agree with TRBD1. Germline V gene data show CDR1 as SGHVS and CDR2 as FNYEAQ. The CDR3 sequence is 15 residues long. The ends lost 4 bases at V and 1 base at J; junction bases unmatched: 7. CDR3 residues: CASSSDPGQSYEQYF. The covered CDR3 bases are TGTGCCAGCAGCTCGGACCCGGGACAGTCCTACGAG.

Concerning this clone itself: The missing CDR3 end, 3 residues past where the read stops, is filled in from the germline J gene. The rearrangement uses TRBV6-2 or TRBV6-3 and TRBJ2-7, with D possibly being TRBD1 (5 bases). Trimming shortened V by 7 bases and J by 0 bases, and 10 bases separated the two germline ends. This CDR3 is built from 13 residues. Germline V lookup: CDR1 MNHEY, CDR2 SVGEGT. CDR3 bases read: TGTGCCAGCACTTTAGACAGCTCCTACGAG. Amino acids: CASTLDSSYE. The complete CDR3 protein is CASTLDSSYEQYF.

Considering frequency, this clone is medium-sized. The read falls 3 residues short of the CDR3 end, and the missing part is taken from the germline J gene. The V and J genes are TRBV27 and TRBJ1-2; D unclear. CDR3 length: 14 residues. The V and J ends lost 2 bases and 3 bases respectively, with 10 bases between them. CDR1 is MNHEY and CDR2 is SMNVEV in the germline V gene (reference sequence). The DNA read from the CDR3 is TGTGCCAGCAGTTTAGGGCTTCTTGACTATGGC. Amino acid sequence: CASSLGLLDYG. The whole CDR3 sequence reads CASSLGLLDYGYTF.

This clone is deemed medium-sized by its frequency. The DNA ends 3 residues before the CDR3 does, and the rest of the CDR3 is filled in from the germline J gene. V is TRBV19 and J is TRBJ2-1, with TRBD2 identical over 7 bases. CDR1 and CDR2 from the germline V gene are LNHDA and SQIVND (reference sequence). With 1 base clipped from V and 9 bases from J, the junction kept 6 bases outside the gene matches. The CDR3 extends over 14 amino acids. CDR3 loop: CASSIGLGGAEQFF. The part of the CDR3 DNA that was read is TGTGCCAGTAGTATAGGCTTGGGAGGGGCTGAG.

Remarks on this clone: Read coverage stops 3 residues before the CDR3 terminus; the germline J gene supplies the remainder. The J gene is TRBJ1-1, the V gene TRBV19, with 10 bases that match TRBD1. CDR1 is LNHDA, CDR2 SQIVND, per germline (reference sequence). Germline trimming cut 4 bases from V and 5 bases from J; bases unmatched to any gene: 4. The CDR3 length is 14 residues. The sequenced part of the CDR3 DNA is TGTGCCAGTAGTAGGACAGGGGGAGGTACTGAA. Residues: CASSRTGGGTE. The full CDR3 protein is CASSRTGGGTEAFF. The whole variable domain, remainder taken from reference TRBV19 and TRBJ1-1, is DGGITQSPKYLFRKEGQNVTLSCEQNLNHDAMYWYRQDPGQGLRLIYYSQIVNDFQKGDIAEGYSVSREKKESFPLTVTSAQKNPTAFYLCASSRTGGGTEAFFGQGTRLTVV.